This TCR beta chain stems from a study of T cell responses to AZD1222 COVID-19 vaccine. Study summary: Pooling of second doses given at about 4 or about 12 weeks was done.

A remark on this clone: Its antigen is unidentified.

The CDR3 loop spans 13 amino acids. V lost 3 bases to trimming and J lost 7 bases; unmatched junction nucleotides: 5. Germline lookup yields CDR1 LNHDA and CDR2 SQIVND (reference sequence). Some clones are missing from TCRdb's copy, which holds only in-frame ones; the method was immunoSEQ multiplex PCR. The table shows over 100,000 clones, with about 86% occurring only once. Study results and caveats: Reportedly, nearly half the spike-specific TCRs target unmutated variant regions. None of the repertoires were sampled until the peak T cell response had passed. Spike-specific TCR breadth and depth both grew after two AZD1222 doses.

The receptor was derived from an adult in good health. The rearrangement links TRBV19 to TRBJ1-2; TRBD1 aligns across 7 bases. The input for sequencing was peripheral blood, taken on day 0 of AZD1222 vaccination. CDR3 sequence reads: CASSIEDRVGYTF. The CDR3 region has the DNA TGTGCCAGTAGTATTGAAGACAGGGTTGGCTACACCTTC.